The 14 T cell receptor beta chains below come from one sample, sequenced in a study of identical twins (dated by TCRdb to the mid-2010s). The library was built by means of 5' RACE. The listed sequencing device is Illumina HiSeq 2000. TCRdb handled the public reads itself, with Q25 trimming in fastp and clone calling in MiXCR, and kept productive beta chains. Records with the same CDR3 protein are collapsed into one entry carrying the most frequent genes and DNA. The sample has about 100,000 distinct CDR3 sequences on record, 5.9% of them singletons. The leading ten clones occupy about 12% of the sample. The sequenced sample consisted of memory T cells sorted from blood. This specimen's cell subset or site label, interpreted: CD45RO+ enriched T cells. These receptors were obtained from a woman aged 50 to 60 in good health.

Ten or more counts support this clonotype. This chain links TRBV6-5 with TRBJ2-2; 8 nucleotides align to TRBD2. CDR3 size: 17 residues. With V trimmed by 4 bases and J by 8 bases, 15 bases remained unmatched. Germline values: CDR1 MNHEY, CDR2 SVGAGI. The DNA for the CDR3 is TGTGCCAGCAGTTTCTCCGGGACTAGTTCGCTGGGGGGGGAGCTGTTTTTT. Translating it yields CASSFSGTSSLGGELFF.

This clonotype occurred many times. The chain uses TRBV10-3 and TRBJ2-2; no reliable D call. Germline V lookup: CDR1 ENHRY, CDR2 SYGVKD. The CDR3 contains 14 residues. V was trimmed by 0 bases and J by 7 bases, leaving 9 bases between them. This chain's CDR3 is CAISESGRDGELFF. The DNA for the CDR3 is TGTGCCATCAGTGAGTCCGGGCGCGACGGGGAGCTGTTTTTT.

This clonotype was detected many times. J is TRBJ2-3 and V is TRBV9; 7 nucleotides agree with TRBD2. Trimming at V came to 4 bases and at J to 0 bases, leaving 8 bases not matched to a gene. There are 16 residues in the CDR3. The germline V gene has CDR1 SGDLS and CDR2 YYNGEE. CDR3 sequence: CASSSPSGGSTDTQYF. The DNA for the CDR3 is TGTGCCAGCAGCTCCCCCTCGGGGGGAAGCACAGATACGCAGTATTTT.

In its sample, this clonotype was seen many times. The V gene is TRBV7-9, the J gene TRBJ2-1; a weak D match, TRBD2 (5 bases). The length of the CDR3 is 15 residues. V shed 0 bases and J shed 5 bases, with 11 bases lying between them. Germline V lookup: CDR1 SEHNR, CDR2 FQNEAQ (reference sequence). CDR3 sequence: CASSLARGTHNEQFF. The CDR3 nucleotides read TGTGCCAGCAGCTTAGCTCGGGGTACTCACAATGAGCAGTTCTTC.

This clonotype was seen ten or more times. The chain couples TRBV5-1 to TRBJ2-1; 7 nucleotides align to TRBD1. Germline V gene lookup returns CDR1 SGHRS and CDR2 YFSETQ. Trimming took 2 bases from V and 10 from J; bases not matched to a gene: 3. This CDR3 has 12 amino acids. The CDR3 protein is CASSFEGQEQFF. The CDR3, as DNA: TGCGCCAGCAGCTTCGAGGGACAGGAGCAGTTCTTC.

In this sample, this clonotype turned up many times. The V call is TRBV24-1, the J call TRBJ1-2; D is perhaps TRBD1 (5 bases). V was trimmed by 5 bases and J by 8 bases, leaving 11 bases between them. The CDR3 consists of 12 residues. The germline CDR1 and CDR2 sequences are KGHDR and SFDVKD. The CDR3 region is CATSADRIGYTF. CDR3 nucleotide sequence: TGTGCCACCAGTGCTGACAGAATCGGCTACACCTTC.

This clonotype occurred a few times. The chain's CDR3 is CASSLVGQRSGEQFF. DNA for the CDR3: TGTGCCAGCAGCTTGGTGGGACAGAGAAGCGGTGAGCAGTTCTTC. The V gene is TRBV5-6, the J gene TRBJ2-1, with 7 nucleotides matching TRBD1. CDR1 is SGHDT, CDR2 YYEEEE, per germline. Losses at the gene ends were 0 bases for V and 9 bases for J; bases not matched to a gene: 9. The CDR3 extends over 15 amino acids.

This clonotype was observed many times. The chain couples TRBV12-5 to TRBJ2-1; the match to TRBD2 covers 14 bases. The V and J ends lost 5 bases and 10 bases, in that order; junction bases with no gene match: 13. CDR3 length equals 17 residues. Looked up from germline, CDR1 is LGHNT and CDR2 is FRNRAP. As DNA, the CDR3 is TGTGCTAGTGGTCAGGGGGGGACTAGCGGGAGAGGGGGGGAGCAGTTCTTC. It is translated as CASGQGGTSGRGGEQFF.

This clonotype was seen a few times. The chain uses TRBV18 and TRBJ2-3, with D possibly matching TRBD2 (5 bases). The V gene's germline CDR1 is KGHSH and CDR2 LQKENI. The V end was cut by 0 bases, the J end by 3 bases, with 13 bases between. The CDR3 sequence is 16 residues long. The chain's CDR3 is CASSPPSGGLTDTQYF. DNA of the CDR3: TGTGCCAGCTCACCACCTTCGGGTGGACTTACAGATACGCAGTATTTT.

This chain links TRBV10-2 with TRBJ2-2, with D maybe TRBD1 (5 bases). The CDR3 has 16 amino acids. CDR1 and CDR2 (germline): WSHSY, SAAADI. V shed 0 bases and J shed 6 bases, with 14 bases lying between them. The DNA for the CDR3 is TGCGCCAGCAGTGAGTCGTCAGGGCCCGGGTCCGGGGAGCTGTTTTTT. Encoded protein: CASSESSGPGSGELFF.

This clonotype was counted ten times or more. J is TRBJ1-2 and V is TRBV3-1, with a weak D call TRBD1 (5 bases). Deletions cut 4 bases from V and 2 bases from J, with 11 bases between. Germline V gene sequence: CDR1 LGHDT, CDR2 YNNKEL (reference sequence). This CDR3 has 14 residues. Here the CDR3 reads CASSPLGVNYGYTF. The DNA for the CDR3 is TGTGCCAGCAGCCCGTTGGGGGTGAACTATGGCTACACCTTC.

The table lists this clonotype with many counts. The chain uses TRBV6-5 and TRBJ1-2; 8 bases line up with TRBD1. The germline CDR1 and CDR2 sequences are MNHEY and SVGAGI. V dropped 0 bases and J dropped 6; count of bases not matched to a gene: 3. The length of the CDR3 is 14 residues. DNA of the CDR3: TGTGCCAGCAGTTACTCGTGGACAGGGAATGGCTACACCTTC. The encoded protein is CASSYSWTGNGYTF.

At least ten counts were recorded for this clonotype. The gene calls are TRBV12-3 or TRBV12-4 and TRBJ1-5, with D hard to call. The V and J ends lost 3 bases and 3 bases respectively, with 9 bases between them. The CDR3 covers 14 residues. The CDR3 is CASSFVGINQPQHF. DNA for the CDR3: TGTGCCAGCAGTTTTGTGGGGATCAATCAGCCCCAGCATTTT.

This clonotype was detected ten times or more. V usage is TRBV14 and J usage is TRBJ2-4; no definite D call. CDR3 length: 14 residues. V was clipped by 4 bases and J by 3 bases, with 10 bases between them. The V gene's germline CDR1 is SGHDN and CDR2 FVKESK. For the CDR3, the DNA is TGTGCCAGCAGCCTGGACCCCGTCAAAAACATTCAGTACTTC. As protein: CASSLDPVKNIQYF.